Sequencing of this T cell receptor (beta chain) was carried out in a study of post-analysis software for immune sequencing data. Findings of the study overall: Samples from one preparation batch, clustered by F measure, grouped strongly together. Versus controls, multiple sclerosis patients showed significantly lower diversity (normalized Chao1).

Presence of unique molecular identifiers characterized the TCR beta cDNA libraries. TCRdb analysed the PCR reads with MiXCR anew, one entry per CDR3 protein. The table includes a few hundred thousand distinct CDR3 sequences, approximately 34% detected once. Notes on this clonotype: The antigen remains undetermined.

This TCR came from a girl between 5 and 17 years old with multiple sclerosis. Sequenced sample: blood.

CDR3 DNA: TGCAGCGCTGAGCCTACCTACAATGAGCAGTTCTTC. As protein: CSAEPTYNEQFF. The chain is built from TRBV29-1 and TRBJ2-1, with no clear D. Germline CDR1 reads SQVTM; CDR2 reads ANQGSEA. Trimming stripped 7 bases from V and 2 bases from J, with 9 bases between. The CDR3 totals 12 residues.